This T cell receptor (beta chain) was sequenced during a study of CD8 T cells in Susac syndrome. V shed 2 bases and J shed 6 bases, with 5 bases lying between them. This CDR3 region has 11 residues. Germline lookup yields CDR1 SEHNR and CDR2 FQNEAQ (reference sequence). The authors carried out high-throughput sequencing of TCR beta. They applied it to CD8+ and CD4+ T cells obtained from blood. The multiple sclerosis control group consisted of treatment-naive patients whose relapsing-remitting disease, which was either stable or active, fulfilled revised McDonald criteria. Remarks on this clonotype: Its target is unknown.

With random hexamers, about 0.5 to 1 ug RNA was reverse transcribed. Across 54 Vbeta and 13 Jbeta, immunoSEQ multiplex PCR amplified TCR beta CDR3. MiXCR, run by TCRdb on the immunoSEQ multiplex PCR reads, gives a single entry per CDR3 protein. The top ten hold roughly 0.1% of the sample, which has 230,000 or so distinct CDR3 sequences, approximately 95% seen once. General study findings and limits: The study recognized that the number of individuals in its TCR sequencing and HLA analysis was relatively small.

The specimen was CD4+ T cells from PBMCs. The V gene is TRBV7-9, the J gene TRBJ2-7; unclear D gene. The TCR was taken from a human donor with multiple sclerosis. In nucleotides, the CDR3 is TGTGCCAGCAGCTTATTCGGCGAGCAGTACTTC. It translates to CASSLFGEQYF.